This T cell receptor beta chain was recorded in a study of control samples from healthy donors and cancer patients. Assay used: immunoSEQ multiplex PCR; TCRdb lists only in-frame clones, some missing. The table lists 100,000 to 150,000 clones, roughly 91% of them singletons. Looked up from germline, CDR1 is SEHNR and CDR2 is FQNEAQ (reference sequence). This CDR3 comprises 19 residues. With 1 base removed from V and 2 bases from J, the gap between germline ends came to 18 bases. The chain recombines TRBV7-9 with TRBJ2-6; tentatively, D is TRBD1 or TRBD2 (5 bases each). The sequence came from a man aged 45 to 65 with head and neck cancer. The sample comprised PBMCs. The CDR3 nucleotides are TGTGCCAGCAGCTTAGAAAGGAGGCAGGGCCGCGCTGGGGCCAACGTCCTGACTTTC. Translated, it gives CASSLERRQGRAGANVLTF.